A single sample is the source of the 21 T cell receptor beta chains below, sequenced in a study of control samples from healthy donors and cancer patients. Clones were read by immunoSEQ multiplex PCR, and TCRdb kept only the in-frame ones, dropping some. The data show roughly 32,000 clones, with 86% seen just once and 1.5% to 2% held by the top ten. Sequenced: PBMCs. These receptors all stem from a woman in her thirties or forties with lung cancer.

This clone was recorded only once. The genes are TRBV30 and TRBJ1-2, with D tentatively TRBD1 (6 bases). With 4 bases removed from V and 7 bases from J, the gap between germline ends came to 16 bases. The CDR3 sequence is 13 residues long. The germline gives CDR1 GTSNPN, CDR2 SVGIG (reference sequence). Here the CDR3 DNA reads TGTGCCTGGATGAGGGGGGGGGCTTCTGGCTACACCTTC. It codes for CAWMRGGASGYTF. Variable domain in full (rest from reference TRBV30 and TRBJ1-2): SQTIHQWPATLVQPVGSPLSLECTVEGTSNPNLYWYRQAAGRGLQLLFYSVGIGQISSEVPQNLSASRPQDRQFILSSKKLLLSDSGFYLCAWMRGGASGYTFGSGTRLTVV.

This chain uses TRBV9 with TRBJ1-2; 7 bases match TRBD1. V dropped 3 bases and J dropped 3; count of bases not matched to a gene: 8. CDR1 SGDLS and CDR2 YYNGEE come from the germline V gene. CDR3 length: 15 amino acids. The CDR3 sequence is CASSARDSAYYGYTF. CDR3 bases: TGTGCCAGCAGCGCCCGGGACAGTGCTTACTATGGCTACACCTTC. Full variable domain (remainder filled in from reference TRBV9 and TRBJ1-2): DSGVTQTPKHLITATGQRVTLRCSPRSGDLSVYWYQQSLDQGLQFLIQYYNGEERAKGNILERFSAQQFPDLHSELNLSSLELGDSALYFCASSARDSAYYGYTFGSGTRLTVV.

The V gene is TRBV13, the J gene TRBJ1-1; maybe TRBD1 (5 bases). The germline gives CDR1 PRHDT, CDR2 FYEKMQ (reference sequence). The CDR3 contains 14 residues. The ends were cut back, 4 bases at V and 11 bases at J, with 20 bases in the middle. The CDR3 DNA reads TGTGCCAGCAGCTGGCAAGGGGCGGGAGGGGAGGCTTTCTTT. It yields the protein CASSWQGAGGEAFF.

This clone was recorded only once. The chain couples TRBV7-3 to TRBJ2-1, with D possibly being TRBD1 or TRBD2 (5 bases each). The CDR3 is 17 residues long. CDR1 is SGHTA, CDR2 FQGTGA, per germline. The V end was cut by 1 base, the J end by 2 bases, with 15 bases between. CDR3 region: CASSLIGGTPPYNEQFF. DNA for the CDR3: TGTGCCAGCAGCTTAATTGGGGGTACCCCCCCCTACAATGAGCAGTTCTTC.

This chain uses TRBV19 with TRBJ1-2; 8 bases line up with TRBD1. Unmatched junction bases numbered 13, after V lost 4 bases and J lost 6 bases. The CDR3 is made up of 16 amino acids. CDR1 is LNHDA, CDR2 SQIVND, per germline (reference sequence). DNA for the CDR3: TGTGCCAGTAGTACCCTACAGGGGGTGGGACTCAATGGCTACACCTTC. Translation: CASSTLQGVGLNGYTF.

V gene TRBV4-1 combines with J gene TRBJ2-3; D is uncertain. The CDR3 runs 16 residues. Germline CDR1 and CDR2: MGHRA and YSYEKL. V lost 2 bases, J lost 0 bases, and 12 bases lay in between. The CDR3 is CASSQLAVPSTDTQYF. For the CDR3, the DNA is TGCGCCAGCAGCCAATTGGCCGTTCCTAGCACAGATACGCAGTATTTT.

This clone occurred once. The rearrangement joins TRBV12-3 or TRBV12-4 to TRBJ2-7; unclear D gene. The ends were cut back, 4 bases at V and 0 bases at J, with 4 bases in the middle. This CDR3 contains 12 residues. CDR3 residues: CASSSGSYEQYF. DNA of the CDR3: TGTGCCAGCAGTTCGGGCTCCTACGAGCAGTACTTC.

This clone was seen only once. The chain joins TRBV27 to TRBJ2-5, with TRBD1 matching over 9 bases. The CDR3 spans 14 residues. Germline CDR1 MNHEY, CDR2 SMNVEV (reference sequence). After removal of 7 bases from V and 5 bases from J, the junction contained 8 bases not matched to a gene. The CDR3 spells CASKQGAVAETQYF. DNA for the CDR3: TGTGCCAGCAAACAGGGGGCTGTCGCCGAGACCCAGTACTTC.

The V call is TRBV7-9, the J call TRBJ2-5, with D perhaps given as TRBD1 or TRBD2 (5 bases each). V lost 5 bases, J lost 1 base, and 14 bases lay in between. Germline V CDR1 and CDR2: SEHNR, FQNEAQ (reference sequence). The CDR3 spans 15 residues. In DNA form, the CDR3 reads TGTGCCAGCAGCCTACAAGGGGAGATCCAAGAGACCCAGTACTTC. Amino acid sequence: CASSLQGEIQETQYF.

V gene TRBV11-2 combines with J gene TRBJ1-1; tentatively, D is TRBD1 (6 bases). Germline V gene lookup returns CDR1 SGHAT and CDR2 FQNNGV. Trimming removed 6 bases from V and 6 bases from J, with 29 bases in between. This CDR3 contains 18 residues. The CDR3 nucleotides read TGTGCCAGCAGAGACCATAGGGGGGTCCGAGGTGGTAATTCTGAAGCTTTCTTT. It codes for CASRDHRGVRGGNSEAFF.

The rearrangement joins TRBV9 to TRBJ2-1; maybe TRBD1 (6 bases). Germline V gene data show CDR1 as SGDLS and CDR2 as YYNGEE. The CDR3 totals 17 residues. Trimming stripped 4 bases from V and 0 bases from J, with 17 bases between. CDR3 loop: CASSPPSGRGSYNEQFF. The DNA of the CDR3 is TGTGCCAGCAGCCCACCTTCAGGCAGGGGCTCCTACAATGAGCAGTTCTTC.

The V call is TRBV5-4, the J call TRBJ2-3, with TRBD1 matching 8 bases. The length of the CDR3 is 15 residues. Looked up from germline, CDR1 is SGHNT and CDR2 is YYREEE (reference sequence). V lost 5 bases, J lost 0 bases, and 5 bases stayed unmatched. The CDR3 DNA follows: TGTGCCAGCAGGACAGGGGCCCCTAGCACAGATACGCAGTATTTT. Translated: CASRTGAPSTDTQYF.

V and J are TRBV5-6 and TRBJ1-2, with 9 positions matching TRBD1. CDR1 and CDR2 (germline): SGHDT, YYEEEE. With V trimmed by 7 bases and J by 7 bases, 8 bases remained unmatched. The CDR3 consists of 13 residues. The CDR3 DNA reads TGTGCCAGCCATACAGGGGGCGTAGTTGGCTACACCTTC. It is translated as CASHTGGVVGYTF. The full variable domain, completed using reference TRBV5-6 and TRBJ1-2, is DAGVTQSPTHLIKTRGQQVTLRCSPKSGHDTVSWYQQALGQGPQFIFQYYEEEERQRGNFPDRFSGHQFPNYSSELNVNALLLGDSALYLCASHTGGVVGYTFGSGTRLTVV.

The chain combines TRBV6-5 with TRBJ2-1; 8 bases align to TRBD2. This CDR3 has 15 amino acids. V lost 5 bases and J lost 2; bases outside the gene matches: 5. The germline V gene has CDR1 MNHEY and CDR2 SVGAGI. CDR3 sequence reads: CASSTTGGAYNEQFF. The CDR3 DNA sequence: TGTGCCAGCAGTACCACGGGGGGGGCCTACAATGAGCAGTTCTTC.

This rearrangement joins TRBV6-5 to TRBJ1-1; D gene uncertain. V was pared by 4 bases and J by 7 bases, with 13 bases between. This CDR3 has 13 residues. Germline V lookup: CDR1 MNHEY, CDR2 SVGAGI. The CDR3 DNA is TGTGCCAGCAGTTTATTTCGGTACTATGAAGCTTTCTTT. Encoded protein: CASSLFRYYEAFF.

The V call is TRBV5-6, the J call TRBJ1-2, with D possibly TRBD1 on 5 matching bases. V was cut by 3 bases and J by 4 bases, with 10 bases left in between. Germline V gene lookup returns CDR1 SGHDT and CDR2 YYEEEE. The length of the CDR3 is 13 residues. The CDR3 DNA follows: TGTGCCAGCAGCTCCTACCAGGGCTATGGCTACACCTTC. As protein: CASSSYQGYGYTF.

The chain is built from TRBV2 and TRBJ2-5; D remains ambiguous. The CDR3 is 14 residues long. Between the trimmed V and J ends, which lost 5 bases and 0 bases, there was a span of 10 bases. Germline loops: CDR1 SNHLY, CDR2 FYNNEI. The CDR3 region is CASSPQTYQETQYF. CDR3 nucleotides: TGTGCCAGCAGTCCCCAGACGTACCAAGAGACCCAGTACTTC.

This sequence joins TRBV5-1 and TRBJ1-1; D not resolved. The CDR3 consists of 14 residues. The germline V gene encodes CDR1 SGHRS and CDR2 YFSETQ. Trimming removed 0 bases at V and 1 base at J, with 7 bases between. This CDR3 reads CASSLASANTEAFF. CDR3 nucleotides: TGCGCCAGCAGCTTGGCCTCAGCGAACACTGAAGCTTTCTTT.

The rearrangement joins TRBV6-6 to TRBJ1-5, with TRBD1 matching over 9 bases. Germline lookup yields CDR1 MNHNY and CDR2 SVGAGI (reference sequence). With V trimmed by 5 bases and J by 5 bases, 7 bases remained unmatched. CDR3 length: 15 residues. The CDR3 reads CASSQGQGGDQPQHF. CDR3 DNA: TGTGCCAGCAGTCAGGGACAGGGAGGGGATCAGCCCCAGCATTTT.

The chain is built from TRBV9 and TRBJ1-4, with unresolved D. CDR1 is SGDLS, CDR2 YYNGEE, per germline. Trimming took 0 bases from V and 4 from J, leaving 7 bases between them. The CDR3 length is 14 residues. CDR3 bases: TGTGCCAGCAGCGTAGGGGCAGATAATGAAAAACTGTTTTTT. Protein product: CASSVGADNEKLFF.

The V call is TRBV9, the J call TRBJ2-3; 8 bases are shared with TRBD2. Germline assignment: CDR1 SGDLS and CDR2 YYNGEE. The V segment lost 1 base and the J segment 4 bases; nucleotides outside the gene matches: 5. The CDR3 sequence is 15 residues long. CDR3 DNA: TGTGCCAGCAGCGTATCGGGGGGGCCTCCAGATACGCAGTATTTT. Translating it yields CASSVSGGPPDTQYF. Full variable domain (missing parts from reference TRBV9 and TRBJ2-3): DSGVTQTPKHLITATGQRVTLRCSPRSGDLSVYWYQQSLDQGLQFLIQYYNGEERAKGNILERFSAQQFPDLHSELNLSSLELGDSALYFCASSVSGGPPDTQYFGPGTRLTVL.